This entry lists 27 T cell receptor beta chains sequenced from one sample in a study of identifying expanded T cells in peripheral blood. The protocol was immunoSEQ multiplex PCR, while the TCRdb copy is restricted to in-frame clones and leaves out a portion. The sample has 100,000 to 150,000 clones; 75% to 90% are singletons. Sequencing input: blood. The receptors were gathered from a person between 18 and 75 years old in good health.

The chain joins TRBV19 to TRBJ2-7, with TRBD1 identical over 9 bases. The CDR3 loop spans 15 amino acids. Trimming cost V 8 bases and J 6 bases; bases outside gene matches: 14. Germline V gene lookup returns CDR1 LNHDA and CDR2 SQIVND (reference sequence). CDR3: CASHSLGQGAREQYF. In DNA, the CDR3 is TGTGCCAGTCACTCCTTGGGACAGGGCGCCCGCGAGCAGTACTTC.

The J gene is TRBJ1-2, the V gene TRBV29-1, with D perhaps matching TRBD1 (6 bases). Trimming stripped 1 base from V and 3 bases from J, with 18 bases between. Germline CDR1 is SQVTM and CDR2 is ANQGSEA. The CDR3 is made up of 16 amino acids. CDR3 residues: CSVEGGEQGRYYGYTF. The CDR3 nucleotides are TGCAGCGTTGAAGGGGGGGAACAGGGTAGATACTATGGCTACACCTTC. Drawing the rest from reference TRBV29-1 and TRBJ1-2, the complete variable domain is SAVISQKPSRDICQRGTSLTIQCQVDSQVTMMFWYRQQPGQSLTLIATANQGSEATYESGFVIDKFPISRPNLTFSTLTVSNMSPEDSSIYLCSVEGGEQGRYYGYTFGSGTRLTVV.

This sequence joins TRBV19 and TRBJ1-1; no clear D gene. V lost 1 base to trimming and J lost 1 base, with 4 bases between them. Germline CDR1 LNHDA, CDR2 SQIVND (reference sequence). CDR3 length: 13 residues. CDR3 sequence (DNA): TGTGCCAGTAGTATAGCCCGGAACACTGAAGCTTTCTTT. Translation: CASSIARNTEAFF.

The chain carries TRBV27 and TRBJ2-3; D might be TRBD1 (6 bases). Trimming removed 6 bases from V and 6 bases from J, with 19 bases in between. This CDR3 spans 15 amino acids. The germline CDR1 and CDR2 sequences are MNHEY and SMNVEV (reference sequence). The CDR3 reads CASSSGTRVRDTQYF. Written as DNA, the CDR3 is TGTGCCAGCAGCTCCGGGACACGGGTTCGGGATACGCAGTATTTT.

J is TRBJ1-2 and V is TRBV30; TRBD1 matches 7 bases. V lost 0 bases to trimming and J lost 2 bases; unmatched junction nucleotides: 9. There are 16 residues in the CDR3. The germline V gene encodes CDR1 GTSNPN and CDR2 SVGIG (reference sequence). The CDR3 sequence: CAWSVLQGMGNYGYTF. As DNA, the CDR3 is TGTGCCTGGAGTGTATTACAGGGGATGGGGAACTATGGCTACACCTTC.

The chain links TRBV18 to TRBJ2-1, with TRBD2 matching over 9 bases. With 0 bases clipped from V and 4 bases from J, the junction kept 1 base outside the gene matches. CDR1 is KGHSH and CDR2 is LQKENI in the germline V gene. The CDR3 has 15 amino acids. DNA for the CDR3: TGTGCCAGCTCACCACCGACTAGCGGTTACAATGAGCAGTTCTTC. The encoded protein is CASSPPTSGYNEQFF.

The V call is TRBV19, the J call TRBJ2-7, with TRBD2 identical over 9 bases. Germline V gene sequence: CDR1 LNHDA, CDR2 SQIVND (reference sequence). Trimming at V came to 4 bases and at J to 2 bases, leaving 3 bases not matched to a gene. The CDR3 sequence is 14 residues long. In DNA form, the CDR3 reads TGTGCCAGTAGTACTAGCGGGGTTCCCTACGAGCAGTACTTC. Its protein product is CASSTSGVPYEQYF.

The rearrangement links TRBV9 to TRBJ1-4; D gene unclear. Germline CDR1 is SGDLS and CDR2 is YYNGEE. The CDR3 has 13 amino acids. V lost 4 bases to trimming and J lost 5 bases, with 9 bases between them. This chain's CDR3 is CASSPTANEKLFF. DNA of the CDR3: TGTGCCAGCAGCCCCACAGCAAATGAAAAACTGTTTTTT.

This rearrangement joins TRBV28 to TRBJ2-5; D is possibly TRBD1 (6 bases). The CDR3 runs to 15 residues. CDR1 is MDHEN and CDR2 is SYDVKM in the germline V gene. V was clipped by 5 bases and J by 7 bases, with 20 bases between them. In DNA, the CDR3 is TGTGCCAGCAGTACCCCGGTGGGGGCTCGGGGGACCCAGTACTTC. Protein: CASSTPVGARGTQYF.

This clone came up once. This chain links TRBV5-6 with TRBJ2-3; D is possibly TRBD1 (6 bases). The V end was cut by 4 bases, the J end by 2 bases, with 11 bases between. This CDR3 comprises 14 residues. The germline CDR1 and CDR2 sequences are SGHDT and YYEEEE. CDR3 protein: CASSPTGLTDTQYF. The CDR3 nucleotides read TGTGCCAGCAGCCCGACAGGACTCACAGATACGCAGTATTTT.

The chain has TRBV19 and TRBJ1-6; D call uncertain. Per the germline V gene, CDR1 is LNHDA and CDR2 is SQIVND (reference sequence). This CDR3 has 13 amino acids. The V and J ends lost 8 bases and 5 bases respectively, with 10 bases between them. The DNA of the CDR3 is TGTGCCAGTCGAGACGTCAATAATTCACCCCTCCACTTT. Its protein product is CASRDVNNSPLHF.

The chain recombines TRBV6-5 with TRBJ1-6; no reliable D call. Germline V gene sequence: CDR1 MNHEY, CDR2 SVGAGI. Trimming took off 4 bases at V and 9 bases at J, with 10 bases between the two ends. The CDR3 length is 13 residues. The CDR3 DNA is TGTGCCAGCAGTTTAAAGTCGGGTTCACCCCTCCACTTT. Protein product: CASSLKSGSPLHF.

This clone has just one count. V and J are TRBV27 and TRBJ1-2; TRBD1 matches 8 bases. V lost 2 bases and J lost 8; bases outside the gene matches: 10. The CDR3 contains 15 residues. The V gene's germline CDR1 is MNHEY and CDR2 SMNVEV (reference sequence). CDR3 bases: TGTGCCAGCAGTTTAGCCCCGACAGGGGATCGCGGCTACACCTTC. Translated, it gives CASSLAPTGDRGYTF.

This chain uses TRBV27 with TRBJ2-7, with a weak D call TRBD1 (5 bases). With 4 bases removed from V and 2 bases from J, the gap between germline ends came to 12 bases. CDR3 size: 14 residues. Germline values: CDR1 MNHEY, CDR2 SMNVEV (reference sequence). CDR3: CASSSSREPYEQYF. In DNA, the CDR3 is TGTGCCAGCAGTTCGAGCAGGGAACCCTACGAGCAGTACTTC.

This clone was picked up a small number of times. The V gene is TRBV5-4, the J gene TRBJ1-1; TRBD1 aligns across 8 bases. This CDR3 region has 14 residues. V shed 3 bases, J shed 4 bases, and the junction held 5 bases outside the gene matches. Germline assignment: CDR1 SGHNT and CDR2 YYREEE (reference sequence). This CDR3 is CASSSDRESTEAFF. CDR3 DNA sequence: TGTGCCAGCAGCTCGGACAGGGAAAGCACTGAAGCTTTCTTT.

The chain couples TRBV6-5 to TRBJ1-5; D gene ambiguous. Germline CDR1 and CDR2: MNHEY and SVGAGI. V shed 6 bases and J shed 0 bases, with 9 bases lying between them. The CDR3 runs 14 residues. CDR3 sequence (DNA): TGTGCCAGCAGGCCCCTGCTTAGCAATCAGCCCCAGCATTTT. It specifies CASRPLLSNQPQHF.

The CDR3 spells CASSLEAIHEQYF. CDR3 nucleotide sequence: TGTGCCAGCAGCTTAGAGGCTATCCACGAGCAGTACTTC. The chain couples TRBV7-9 to TRBJ2-7, with D unresolved. The V end was cut by 1 base, the J end by 5 bases, with 9 bases between. Germline CDR1 is SEHNR and CDR2 is FQNEAQ (reference sequence). This CDR3 has 13 amino acids.

Comment on this clone: A read error may produce the germline difference seen at one junction end. This rearrangement joins TRBV28 to TRBJ2-5, with TRBD1 identical over 9 bases. Germline V gene sequence: CDR1 MDHEN, CDR2 SYDVKM. The CDR3 length is 12 residues. The CDR3 reads CASSLMGDRVNF. For the CDR3, the DNA is TGTGCCAGCAGTTTAATGGGGGACAGGGTTAACTTC.

The CDR3 region is CASSLWDGPTIPYEQYF. CDR3 coding DNA: TGTGCCAGCAGTTTATGGGACGGACCCACCATCCCCTACGAGCAGTACTTC. The chain couples TRBV28 to TRBJ2-7; D is undetermined. Germline-derived CDR1 and CDR2 are MDHEN and SYDVKM. This CDR3 spans 17 amino acids. Trimming removed 0 bases from V and 2 bases from J, with 17 bases in between.

The V gene is TRBV28, the J gene TRBJ1-2; D gene ambiguous. The V end was cut by 5 bases, the J end by 2 bases, with 0 bases between. The CDR3 loop spans 10 amino acids. The germline V gene has CDR1 MDHEN and CDR2 SYDVKM. In DNA, the CDR3 is TGTGCCAGCAGTAACTATGGCTACACCTTC. Residues: CASSNYGYTF.

This clone appeared once. The chain joins TRBV7-7 to TRBJ1-1; D not resolved. The CDR3 spans 13 residues. Trimming took 5 bases from V and 6 from J, leaving 13 bases between them. Germline CDR1 SSHAT, CDR2 FNYEAQ (reference sequence). The CDR3 sequence: CASSAFDQAEAFF. CDR3 bases: TGTGCCAGCAGCGCCTTTGACCAGGCTGAAGCTTTCTTT.

The chain employs TRBV9 and TRBJ2-6, with a tentative D call TRBD2 (5 bases). Germline V gene lookup returns CDR1 SGDLS and CDR2 YYNGEE. The V gene lost 0 bases and the J gene lost 1 base, with 11 bases spanning the gap. The CDR3 has 17 residues. The CDR3 DNA reads TGTGCCAGCAGCGTAGGGTATTCGGGGTCTGGGGCCAACGTCCTGACTTTC. This sequence encodes CASSVGYSGSGANVLTF.

The rearrangement joins TRBV23-1 to TRBJ2-7; D may be TRBD1 (6 bases). TRBV23-1 is recorded as an ORF, its role being uncertain. This CDR3 is built from 14 residues. Trimming pared 3 bases from V and 0 bases from J, leaving 9 bases between. The CDR3 region is CASSHRDNSYEQYF. The CDR3 nucleotides read TGCGCCAGCAGTCACCGGGACAACTCCTACGAGCAGTACTTC.

V is TRBV11-2 and J is TRBJ1-3; D call uncertain. The germline CDR1 and CDR2 sequences are SGHAT and FQNNGV. Trimming removed 1 base at V and 7 bases at J, with 8 bases between. The CDR3 covers 13 residues. The CDR3 is CASSLGGRNTIYF. CDR3 bases: TGTGCCAGCAGCTTAGGTGGTCGGAACACCATATATTTT.

This rearrangement joins TRBV7-9 to TRBJ2-3; 14 positions match TRBD2. Germline CDR1 reads SEHNR; CDR2 reads FQNEAQ (reference sequence). After removal of 5 bases from V and 10 bases from J, the junction contained 11 bases not matched to a gene. CDR3 length: 16 residues. The CDR3 sequence is CASSPRETSGRGSQYF. CDR3 in DNA: TGTGCCAGCAGCCCGAGAGAGACTAGCGGGAGGGGGTCGCAGTATTTT.

V gene TRBV2 combines with J gene TRBJ2-3; D is ambiguous. Germline assignment: CDR1 SNHLY and CDR2 FYNNEI. The ends were cut back, 2 bases at V and 0 bases at J, with 6 bases in the middle. This CDR3 has 14 amino acids. CDR3 sequence reads: CASSEWASTDTQYF. DNA for the CDR3: TGTGCCAGCAGTGAATGGGCCAGCACAGATACGCAGTATTTT.

The V gene is TRBV30, the J gene TRBJ2-7; D possibly uses TRBD1 or TRBD2 (5 bases each). The germline V gene has CDR1 GTSNPN and CDR2 SVGIG (reference sequence). Trimming cost V 4 bases and J 0 bases, with 13 bases left between them. The CDR3 is made up of 14 amino acids. CDR3 sequence: CAWTGTSSSYEQYF. CDR3 in DNA: TGTGCCTGGACCGGGACGTCGAGCTCCTACGAGCAGTACTTC.